The 30 T cell receptor beta chains presented below share a single source sample, sequenced in a study of OX40 agonist ivuxolimab in advanced cancers. Libraries came from the immunoSEQ multiplex PCR assay. In TCRdb, the immuneACCESS table is reduced to in-frame sequences with V and J assigned. These tables do not hold every clone; where another copy was compared, an unresolved V gene accounts for under half, and the others remain unexplained. This sample has tens of thousands of clones in its table, and around 89% of those were observed once. The biggest ten clones account for roughly 0.94% of the sample. Source: CD4+ or CD8+ T cells sorted from blood, taken in a trial of the OX40 agonist ivuxolimab. All receptors derive from an adult with an advanced solid tumor such as melanoma, head and neck, liver or kidney cancer.

This clone was seen only once. The chain couples TRBV6-1 to TRBJ1-2, with D tentatively TRBD1 (5 bases). The germline CDR1 and CDR2 sequences are MNHNS and SASEGT. Trimming removed 6 bases at V and 0 bases at J, with 11 bases between. The CDR3 is 14 amino acids. The DNA of the CDR3 is TGTGCCAGCAGGCGGGACCCAGCTAACTATGGCTACACCTTC. Translation: CASRRDPANYGYTF.

The chain combines TRBV15 with TRBJ2-1, with D maybe TRBD2 (6 bases). The V end lost 0 bases, the J end lost 3 bases, and 18 bases lay between the germline ends. From germline, CDR1 is LNHNV and CDR2 YYDKDF (reference sequence). The CDR3 spans 18 residues. CDR3 in DNA: TGTGCCACCAGCAGAGATGGGGGTCGGGGGTTCCGCTACAATGAGCAGTTCTTC. This gives the protein CATSRDGGRGFRYNEQFF.

The rearrangement uses TRBV19 and TRBJ2-3; D possibly corresponds to TRBD2 (6 bases). This CDR3 region has 16 residues. The V end was cut by 6 bases, the J end by 2 bases, with 18 bases between. Germline CDR1 is LNHDA and CDR2 is SQIVND (reference sequence). The CDR3 DNA follows: TGTGCCAGTAGGAACCTTGGGGCGGGGCTCACAGATACGCAGTATTTT. This gives the protein CASRNLGAGLTDTQYF.

The chain combines TRBV12-5 with TRBJ1-5, with D possibly matching TRBD1 (5 bases). The CDR3 length is 13 residues. Trimming pared 6 bases from V and 7 bases from J, leaving 13 bases between. Germline V CDR1 and CDR2: LGHNT, FRNRAP. CDR3 amino acids: CASGLQEGQPQHF. DNA of the CDR3: TGTGCTAGTGGCCTACAGGAGGGCCAGCCCCAGCATTTT.

This chain joins TRBV28 and TRBJ1-2; D is possibly TRBD1 (5 bases). The V end lost 5 bases, the J end lost 4 bases, and 8 bases lay between the germline ends. CDR1 and CDR2 (germline): MDHEN, SYDVKM. The CDR3 totals 12 residues. CDR3 DNA: TGTGCCAGCAGTCAGACAGTCTATGGCTACACCTTC. This encodes CASSQTVYGYTF.

The chain couples TRBV7-6 to TRBJ2-3, with D possibly being TRBD2 (5 bases). Trimming left V 1 base short and J 4 bases short, with 9 bases between. The germline V gene encodes CDR1 SGHVS and CDR2 FNYEAQ. The CDR3 loop spans 14 amino acids. The CDR3 coding sequence is TGTGCCAGCAGCTTAGGTTGGACTTCAGATACGCAGTATTTT. Translated, it gives CASSLGWTSDTQYF.

The chain combines TRBV30 with TRBJ2-5; 7 bases agree with TRBD2. V trimming: 6 bases; J trimming: 6 bases; junction bases outside the gene matches: 13. The CDR3 is 14 residues long. Germline assignment: CDR1 GTSNPN and CDR2 SVGIG (reference sequence). DNA of the CDR3: TGTGCCTGCCCCGCGGGAGTCCTCCGTCAGACCCAGTACTTC. This codes for CACPAGVLRQTQYF.

J is TRBJ2-7 and V is TRBV5-4; D not resolved. Trimming stripped 0 bases from V and 7 bases from J, with 20 bases between. CDR3 length equals 16 residues. In germline, CDR1 is SGHNT, CDR2 YYREEE (reference sequence). This CDR3 is CASSLEVGKWAEEQYF. The CDR3 bases are TGTGCCAGCAGCTTGGAGGTCGGTAAGTGGGCGGAGGAGCAGTACTTC.

The rearrangement links TRBV7-3 to TRBJ2-5; 11 nucleotides line up with TRBD2. The germline V gene has CDR1 SGHTA and CDR2 FQGTGA. V trimming: 6 bases; J trimming: 4 bases; junction bases outside the gene matches: 22. This CDR3 contains 20 residues. The CDR3 nucleotides are TGTGCCAGCAGACCCTCCGGGCTAGCGGGGGGAGGCGGTTTGGGAGAGACCCAGTACTTC. As protein: CASRPSGLAGGGGLGETQYF.

The V and J genes are TRBV28 and TRBJ1-2; D perhaps matches TRBD1 (6 bases). Germline assignment: CDR1 MDHEN and CDR2 SYDVKM. The CDR3 is 15 residues long. Deletions cut 2 bases from V and 4 bases from J, with 14 bases between. CDR3 protein: CASSLIGGALYGYTF. CDR3 nucleotides: TGTGCCAGCAGTTTAATCGGGGGCGCTCTCTATGGCTACACCTTC.

V usage is TRBV7-9 and J usage is TRBJ1-3; D unclear. Trimming took off 5 bases at V and 7 bases at J, with 9 bases between the two ends. The CDR3 loop spans 12 amino acids. Germline CDR1 SEHNR, CDR2 FQNEAQ (reference sequence). CDR3 region: CASSPSDNTIYF. As DNA, the CDR3 is TGTGCCAGCAGCCCCTCAGACAACACCATATATTTT.

The genes are TRBV9 and TRBJ2-7; 8 positions match TRBD2. From germline, CDR1 is SGDLS and CDR2 YYNGEE. Losses at the gene ends were 3 bases for V and 5 bases for J; bases not matched to a gene: 13. The CDR3 contains 16 residues. The CDR3 reads CASSDAPGGRNDEQYF. The CDR3 region has the DNA TGTGCCAGCAGCGACGCCCCGGGCGGGAGGAACGACGAGCAGTACTTC.

CDR3 residues: CASSFQRGGRNEQFF. In DNA form, the CDR3 reads TGTGCCAGCAGTTTCCAGCGGGGGGGCCGAAATGAGCAGTTCTTC. The V and J genes are TRBV28 and TRBJ2-1, with TRBD2 matching over 10 bases. Unmatched junction bases numbered 6, after V lost 3 bases and J lost 7 bases. Germline V gene lookup returns CDR1 MDHEN and CDR2 SYDVKM. The CDR3 is made up of 15 amino acids.

This sequence joins TRBV19 and TRBJ1-1; 7 positions match TRBD1. Germline V gene lookup returns CDR1 LNHDA and CDR2 SQIVND (reference sequence). Unmatched junction bases numbered 7, after V lost 1 base and J lost 2 bases. This CDR3 comprises 16 residues. This CDR3 reads CASSIVPQGGNTEAFF. The CDR3 DNA reads as TGTGCCAGTAGTATAGTCCCTCAGGGGGGAAACACTGAAGCTTTCTTT.

The gene calls are TRBV7-8 and TRBJ2-7; a possible D gene is TRBD2 (6 bases). Germline CDR1 SGHVS, CDR2 FQNEAQ. This CDR3 has 13 residues. The ends were cut back, 3 bases at V and 3 bases at J, with 9 bases in the middle. CDR3 DNA: TGTGCCAGCAGCTTTGGGCGGGACTACGAGCAGTACTTC. Translating it yields CASSFGRDYEQYF.

The chain carries TRBV5-6 and TRBJ1-1, with D hard to call. Trimming removed 0 bases at V and 6 bases at J, with 6 bases between. CDR3 length: 12 residues. Germline values: CDR1 SGHDT, CDR2 YYEEEE. CDR3 sequence (DNA): TGTGCCAGCAGCTTGGGAAGCGCTGAAGCTTTCTTT. This translates into CASSLGSAEAFF.

V is TRBV9 and J is TRBJ1-6; D is possibly TRBD1 (6 bases). The CDR3 is made up of 18 amino acids. Germline V gene sequence: CDR1 SGDLS, CDR2 YYNGEE. V was pared by 7 bases and J by 0 bases, with 20 bases between. The CDR3 loop reads CASSPGDPRSSYNSPLHF. CDR3 coding DNA: TGTGCCAGCTCCCCAGGGGACCCCAGGAGCTCCTATAATTCACCCCTCCACTTT.

V is TRBV5-1 and J is TRBJ2-7, with TRBD1 as a possible D gene (5 bases). This CDR3 spans 14 amino acids. Germline CDR1 reads SGHRS; CDR2 reads YFSETQ. V was pared by 5 bases and J by 2 bases, with 14 bases between. The CDR3 sequence is CASRIATEAYEQYF. The CDR3 DNA is TGCGCCAGCAGGATCGCGACAGAGGCCTACGAGCAGTACTTC.

Only a few counts were recorded for this clone. The V gene is TRBV27, the J gene TRBJ1-1; the match to TRBD1 covers 8 bases. V shed 5 bases, J shed 0 bases, and the junction held 11 bases outside the gene matches. The CDR3 covers 17 residues. Germline values: CDR1 MNHEY, CDR2 SMNVEV (reference sequence). The chain's CDR3 is CASSPRTGWDMNTEAFF. The CDR3 region has the DNA TGTGCCAGCAGTCCCCGGACAGGGTGGGACATGAACACTGAAGCTTTCTTT.

The genes are TRBV6-1 and TRBJ2-1, with a possible D match to TRBD1 (6 bases). Germline lookup yields CDR1 MNHNS and CDR2 SASEGT. The CDR3 is 14 residues long. Between the trimmed V and J ends, which lost 2 bases and 9 bases, there was a span of 14 bases. As DNA, the CDR3 is TGTGCCAGCAGTGAACGTACAGGGTTTTCTGAGCAGTTCTTC. Its protein product is CASSERTGFSEQFF.

The rearrangement uses TRBV5-4 and TRBJ2-5; D uncertain. V was clipped by 1 base and J by 1 base, with 5 bases between them. The germline V gene encodes CDR1 SGHNT and CDR2 YYREEE (reference sequence). CDR3 length: 13 amino acids. The CDR3 coding sequence is TGTGCCAGCAGCTTGACGTTCCAAGAGACCCAGTACTTC. As protein: CASSLTFQETQYF.

Only one count was recorded for this clone. CDR3 sequence (DNA): TGTGCCAGTAGTATAGGACCCCCCGCTAACTATGGCTACACCTTC. Encoded protein: CASSIGPPANYGYTF. This chain links TRBV19 with TRBJ1-2; no reliable D call. Germline V gene lookup returns CDR1 LNHDA and CDR2 SQIVND (reference sequence). The CDR3 consists of 15 residues. Trimming removed 1 base from V and 0 bases from J, with 9 bases in between. The full variable domain, in which reference TRBV19 and TRBJ1-2 provide the parts outside the CDR3, is DGGITQSPKYLFRKEGQNVTLSCEQNLNHDAMYWYRQDPGQGLRLIYYSQIVNDFQKGDIAEGYSVSREKKESFPLTVTSAQKNPTAFYLCASSIGPPANYGYTFGSGTRLTVV.

This chain uses TRBV5-8 with TRBJ1-1; no definite D call. Between the trimmed V and J ends, which lost 1 base and 5 bases, there was a span of 12 bases. The CDR3 spans 14 residues. Germline V lookup: CDR1 SGHTS, CDR2 YDEGEE. The CDR3 protein is CASSLLWEGTEAFF. The CDR3, as DNA: TGTGCCAGCAGCTTGTTGTGGGAAGGGACTGAAGCTTTCTTT.

The rearrangement joins TRBV4-1 to TRBJ2-1; TRBD2 matches at 15 bases. The CDR3 is made up of 16 amino acids. With V trimmed by 4 bases and J by 10 bases, 8 bases remained unmatched. Germline loops: CDR1 MGHRA, CDR2 YSYEKL. The CDR3 region is CASSPWTSGRAREQFF. The CDR3, as DNA: TGCGCCAGCAGCCCATGGACTAGCGGGAGGGCCAGGGAGCAGTTCTTC.

The V and J genes are TRBV2 and TRBJ2-7; D not certain. CDR1 is SNHLY and CDR2 is FYNNEI in the germline V gene. V gave up 6 bases and J gave up 3 bases, with 9 bases separating them. The CDR3 has 12 residues. CDR3: CASRQRGYEQYF. The CDR3 nucleotides read TGTGCCAGCAGACAGAGAGGCTACGAGCAGTACTTC.

The chain has TRBV27 and TRBJ2-5; D not certain. Germline V CDR1 and CDR2: MNHEY, SMNVEV (reference sequence). The CDR3 has 15 residues. V was pared by 7 bases and J by 5 bases, with 20 bases between. CDR3 residues: CASTFRQPSQETQYF. The CDR3 coding sequence is TGTGCCAGCACTTTCCGGCAGCCGAGTCAGGAGACCCAGTACTTC.

This clone was counted once. This chain uses TRBV14 with TRBJ1-3, with no clear D. The CDR3 sequence is 15 residues long. Trimming removed 3 bases from V and 0 bases from J, with 9 bases in between. Per germline, CDR1 SGHDN and CDR2 FVKESK. CDR3 sequence (DNA): TGTGCCAGCAGCCAGGGTACCTTCTCTGGAAACACCATATATTTT. Amino acid sequence: CASSQGTFSGNTIYF.

The CDR3 nucleotides read TGTGCCACCAGCAGGGCCGGGACACTGACCTACGAGCAGTACTTC. Translation gives CATSRAGTLTYEQYF. This rearrangement joins TRBV15 to TRBJ2-7; perhaps TRBD1 as D (6 bases). Germline assignment: CDR1 LNHNV and CDR2 YYDKDF (reference sequence). V dropped 3 bases and J dropped 2 bases, with 14 bases sitting between them. The CDR3 extends over 15 amino acids.

The chain employs TRBV7-9 and TRBJ2-7; D is unclear. The V gene lost 5 bases and the J gene lost 3 bases, with 14 bases spanning the gap. The CDR3 spans 14 residues. The germline CDR1 and CDR2 sequences are SEHNR and FQNEAQ (reference sequence). The CDR3 DNA reads TGTGCCAGCAGCCTAGGTGCAGGATTCTACGAGCAGTACTTC. This codes for CASSLGAGFYEQYF.

This clone was detected once. The J gene is TRBJ2-6, the V gene TRBV9, with a weak D call TRBD2 (6 bases). Per the germline V gene, CDR1 is SGDLS and CDR2 is YYNGEE. V was clipped by 3 bases and J by 0 bases, with 13 bases between them. CDR3 length: 17 amino acids. CDR3 in amino acids: CASSGSGGSSGANVLTF. Here the CDR3 DNA reads TGTGCCAGCAGCGGGAGTGGGGGGTCCTCTGGGGCCAACGTCCTGACTTTC.